The sequence of this TCR beta chain was determined in a study of blood T cell repertoires in COVID-19. TCRdb's copy holds only in-frame clones and misses some; the assay was immunoSEQ multiplex PCR. This sample has roughly 450,000 clones, with roughly 91% found just once. V lost 7 bases, J lost 4 bases, and 17 bases lay in between. This CDR3 comprises 14 residues. Germline CDR1 reads SNHLY; CDR2 reads FYNNEI. The chain couples TRBV2 to TRBJ2-7; a possible D gene is TRBD2 (6 bases). The sample comprised PBMCs or T cells enriched from blood (not recorded which). The receptor was derived from a man aged 18 to 29 who had recovered from COVID-19. The CDR3 DNA reads TGTGCCAGCAATCCCAGGCGGGGCATATACGAGCAGTACTTC. This encodes CASNPRRGIYEQYF.